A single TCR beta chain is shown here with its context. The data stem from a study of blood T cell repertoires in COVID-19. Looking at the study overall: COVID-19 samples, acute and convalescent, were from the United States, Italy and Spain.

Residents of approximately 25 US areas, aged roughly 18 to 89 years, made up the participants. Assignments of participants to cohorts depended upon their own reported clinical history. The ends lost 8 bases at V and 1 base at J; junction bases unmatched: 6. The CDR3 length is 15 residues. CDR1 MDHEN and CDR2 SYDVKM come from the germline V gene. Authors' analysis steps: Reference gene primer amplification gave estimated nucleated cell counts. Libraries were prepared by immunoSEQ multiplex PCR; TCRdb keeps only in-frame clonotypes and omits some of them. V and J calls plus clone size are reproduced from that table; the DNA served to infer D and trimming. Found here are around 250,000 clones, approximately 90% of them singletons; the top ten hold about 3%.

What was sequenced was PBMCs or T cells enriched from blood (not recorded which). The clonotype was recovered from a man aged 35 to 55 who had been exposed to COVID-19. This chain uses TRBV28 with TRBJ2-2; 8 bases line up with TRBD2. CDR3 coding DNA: TGTGCCAGCGGGTCTAGCGGGCGGAACACCGGGGAGCTGTTTTTT. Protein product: CASGSSGRNTGELFF.